This T cell receptor (beta chain) derives from a study of blood T cell repertoires in COVID-19. Whole-study context: From the United States, Italy and Spain came samples of acute and convalescent COVID-19.

Germline loops: CDR1 SQVTM, CDR2 ANQGSEA. Trimming pared 4 bases from V and 8 bases from J, leaving 15 bases between. CDR3 length equals 13 residues. In the original workflow: It was from reference gene primer amplification that nucleated cell counts were estimated. Here immunoSEQ multiplex PCR was the method, and the copy in TCRdb shows in-frame clones only, minus some. V and J calls and clone size are as listed in that table; D and trimming were resolved from the DNA. This table holds about 180,000 clones, around 83% found once. The sequencing input was PBMCs or T cells enriched from blood (not recorded which). The rearrangement links TRBV29-1 to TRBJ2-1, with D tentatively TRBD2 (6 bases). The clonotype was recovered from a man in his forties who had recovered from COVID-19. The CDR3 DNA follows: TGCAGCGTTGCGGGAGTTATTTCTTATGAGCAGTTCTTC. Protein sequence: CSVAGVISYEQFF.